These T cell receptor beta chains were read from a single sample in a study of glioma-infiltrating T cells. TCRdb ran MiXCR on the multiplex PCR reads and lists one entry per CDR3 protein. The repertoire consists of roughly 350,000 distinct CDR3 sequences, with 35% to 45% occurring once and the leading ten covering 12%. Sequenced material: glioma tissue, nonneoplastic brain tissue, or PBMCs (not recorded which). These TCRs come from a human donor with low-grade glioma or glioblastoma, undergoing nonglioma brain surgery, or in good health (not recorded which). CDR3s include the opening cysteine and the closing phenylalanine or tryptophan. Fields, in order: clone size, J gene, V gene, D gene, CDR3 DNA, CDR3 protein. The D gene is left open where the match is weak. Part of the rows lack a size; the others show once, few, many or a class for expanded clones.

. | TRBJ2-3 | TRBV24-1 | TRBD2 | TGTGCCACCAGTGATTTACTAGCGGGAGGTACAGATACGCAGTATTTT | CATSDLLAGGTDTQYF
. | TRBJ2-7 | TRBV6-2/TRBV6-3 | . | TGTGCCAGCAGTTACGATCCGGGAACCCCCTACGAGCAGTACTTC | CASSYDPGTPYEQYF
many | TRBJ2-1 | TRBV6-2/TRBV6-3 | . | TGTGCCAGCAGTTACTCGAGGGGTTCCACTGAGCAGTTCTTC | CASSYSRGSTEQFF
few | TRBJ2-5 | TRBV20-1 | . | TGCAGTGCAACGGACGGACGCCTACAAGAGACCCAGTACTTC | CSATDGRLQETQYF
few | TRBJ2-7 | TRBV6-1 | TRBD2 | TGTGCCAGCAGTCCCCGGCTAGCGGGAGTGGGGGAGCAGTACTTC | CASSPRLAGVGEQYF
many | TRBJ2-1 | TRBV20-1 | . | TGCAGTGCTAGGCCGGGGTACAATGAGCAGTTCTTC | CSARPGYNEQFF
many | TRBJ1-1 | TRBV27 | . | TGTGCCAGCAGTTTGGGGGGCGCGAGCACTGAAGCTTTCTTT | CASSLGGASTEAFF
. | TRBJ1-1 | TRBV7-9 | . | TGTGCCAGCAGCTCTGCGGACAGTTACACTGAAGCTTTCTTT | CASSSADSYTEAFF
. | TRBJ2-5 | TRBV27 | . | TGTGCCAGGAGGGGAAGGGGTGGGCGGCAAGAGACCCAGTACTTC | CARRGRGGRQETQYF
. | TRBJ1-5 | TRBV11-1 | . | TGTGCCAGCAGCTTACAGGCGGAACAGCCCCAGCATTTT | CASSLQAEQPQHF
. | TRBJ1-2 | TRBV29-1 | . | TGCAGCGTTGAAGGCCCGCGAGATGGCTACACCTTC | CSVEGPRDGYTF
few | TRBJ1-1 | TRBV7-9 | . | TGTGCCAGCAGCTTGCCAGCGAACACTGAAGCTTTCTTT | CASSLPANTEAFF
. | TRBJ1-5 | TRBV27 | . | TGTGCCAGCAGTCTCATGGGTCAGCCCCAGCATTTT | CASSLMGQPQHF
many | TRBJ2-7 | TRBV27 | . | TGTGCCAGCGGTTCTAGCACCTACGAGCAGTACTTC | CASGSSTYEQYF
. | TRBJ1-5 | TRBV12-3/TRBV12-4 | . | TGTGCCAGCAGTGCTGGGACCAGCAATCAGCCCCAGCATTTT | CASSAGTSNQPQHF
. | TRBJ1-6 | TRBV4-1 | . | TGCGCCAGCAGCCAAACGTCACAGGGCGCGGCCCTCCACTTT | CASSQTSQGAALHF
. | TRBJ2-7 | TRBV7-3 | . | TGTGCCAGCAGCTTAGACGGGGCCCTGGACGAGCAGTACTTC | CASSLDGALDEQYF
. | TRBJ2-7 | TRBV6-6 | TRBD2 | TGTGTCAGCAGTGCCCGACTAGCGGGGTTCTACGAGCAGTACTTC | CVSSARLAGFYEQYF
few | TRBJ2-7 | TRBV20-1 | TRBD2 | TGCAGTGCTATCAATAGCGGGGGTCCTAACGAGCAGTACTTC | CSAINSGGPNEQYF
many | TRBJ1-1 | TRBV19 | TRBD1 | TGTGCCAGTAAACGGGACAGGGAAGGCAGTGAAGCTTTCTTT | CASKRDREGSEAFF
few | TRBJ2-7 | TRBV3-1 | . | TGTGCCAGCAGCCAAGGGGACGTGCAGTACTTC | CASSQGDVQYF
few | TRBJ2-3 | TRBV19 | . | TGTGCCAGTAGTATTCCGGCCGCAGATACGCAGTATTTT | CASSIPAADTQYF
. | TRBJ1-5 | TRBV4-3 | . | TGCGCCAGCAGCCAAGATTGGGGGGGGGCAACGGGCAATCAGCCCCAGCATTTT | CASSQDWGGATGNQPQHF
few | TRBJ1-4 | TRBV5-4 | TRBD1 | TGTGCCAGCAGAACAGGGGAGGGCGAAAAACTGTTTTTT | CASRTGEGEKLFF
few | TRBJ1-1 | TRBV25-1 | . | TGTGCCAGCAGTGAAGGCCCCCGGGCCCCGGGAGCTTTCTTT | CASSEGPRAPGAFF
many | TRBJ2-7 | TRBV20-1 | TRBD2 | TGCAGTGCTAGAGGGACTAGCGGCTACGAGCAGTACTTC | CSARGTSGYEQYF
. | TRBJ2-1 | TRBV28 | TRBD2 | TGTGCCAGCAGTTTATACGCCCTTTATGGGGGCGGGGGGGTCTTC | CASSLYALYGGGGVF
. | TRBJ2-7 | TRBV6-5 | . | TGTGCCAGCAGTTACGGGGTGGGGTACGAGCAGTACTTC | CASSYGVGYEQYF
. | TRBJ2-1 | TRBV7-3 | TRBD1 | TGTGCCAGCAGCTTAGTGACAGGGGTTTTGAATGAGCAGTTCTTC | CASSLVTGVLNEQFF
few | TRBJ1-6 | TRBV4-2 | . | TGTGCCAGCAGCCAACCAGCAGGTTTAGGGAAGGGATCACCCCTCCACTTT | CASSQPAGLGKGSPLHF
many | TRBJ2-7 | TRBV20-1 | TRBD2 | TGCAGTGCTAGAGTTACTAGCGGGGCCTACGAGCAGTACTTC | CSARVTSGAYEQYF
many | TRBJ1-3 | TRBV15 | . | TGTGCCACCAGCAGAGACGAACTCGGGGACTCTGGAAACACCATATATTTT | CATSRDELGDSGNTIYF
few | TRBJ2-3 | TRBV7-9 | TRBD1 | TGTGCCAGCAGCTTACCGGGACAGACAGATACGCAGTATTTT | CASSLPGQTDTQYF
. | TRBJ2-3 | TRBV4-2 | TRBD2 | TGTGCCAGCAGCCAAGTAGCGGGAGTCGCAGATACGCAGTATTTT | CASSQVAGVADTQYF
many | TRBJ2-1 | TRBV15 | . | TGTGCCACCAGCAGAGATAGAAACTACAATGAGCAGTTCTTC | CATSRDRNYNEQFF
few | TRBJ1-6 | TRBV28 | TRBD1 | TGTGCCAGCAGTTTATTCGGGACAGCCGGAAATTCACCCCTCCACTTT | CASSLFGTAGNSPLHF
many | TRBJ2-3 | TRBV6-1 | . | TGTGCCAGCAGACTCGGGGGAGGTGTCACAGATACGCAGTATTTT | CASRLGGGVTDTQYF
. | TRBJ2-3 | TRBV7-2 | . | TGCGCCAGCAGCCAGGAAGACGGAACAGGTACGCAGTATTTT | CASSQEDGTGTQYF
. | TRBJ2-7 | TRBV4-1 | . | TGCGCCAGCAGCCAAGGATCTAGCGTGACCTACGAGCAGTACTTC | CASSQGSSVTYEQYF
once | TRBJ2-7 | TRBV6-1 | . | TGTGCCAACAGGGAACAGGGTGGATACGAGCAGTACTTC | CANREQGGYEQYF
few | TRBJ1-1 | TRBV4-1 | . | TGCGCCAGCAGCCGCCCCGGGACGGGCACTGAAGCTTTCTTT | CASSRPGTGTEAFF
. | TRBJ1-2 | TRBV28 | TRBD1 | TGTGCCAGCAGGTGGACAGGGATCTACTATGGCTACACCTTC | CASRWTGIYYGYTF
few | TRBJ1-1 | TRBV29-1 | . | TGCAGCGGTGGAGTTCGGGGTACGAACACTGAAGCTTTCTTT | CSGGVRGTNTEAFF
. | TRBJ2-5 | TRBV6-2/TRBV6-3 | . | TGTGCCAGCATCCAGGGAGACGGTGGGTGGGAGGCCGAGTACTTC | CASIQGDGGWEAEYF
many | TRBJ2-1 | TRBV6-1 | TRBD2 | TGTGCCAGCAAATGGACTAGCGGGAACTACAATGAGCAGTTCTTC | CASKWTSGNYNEQFF
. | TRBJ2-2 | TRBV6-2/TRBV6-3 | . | TGTGCCAGCACTCTCAGAGGGGTCACCGGGGAGCTGTTTTTT | CASTLRGVTGELFF
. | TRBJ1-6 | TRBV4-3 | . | TGCGCCAGCAGCTCCCAAGTACTTCTCATAGGTTCACCCCTCCACTTT | CASSSQVLLIGSPLHF
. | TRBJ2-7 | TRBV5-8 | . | TGCGCCAGCAGCCAAGATAGAGTCAGGCTCTACGAGCAGTACTTC | CASSQDRVRLYEQYF
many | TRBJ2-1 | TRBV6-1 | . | TGTGCCACCGACTCCTCCTACAATGAGCAGTTCTTC | CATDSSYNEQFF
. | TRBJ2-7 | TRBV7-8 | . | TGTGCCAGCAGCAGAGACAGTGTTGGCTACGAGCAGTACTTC | CASSRDSVGYEQYF
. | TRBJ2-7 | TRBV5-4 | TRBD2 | TGTGCCAGCACCGCCCGGGAGGGAGGAGGATACGAGCAGTACTTC | CASTAREGGGYEQYF
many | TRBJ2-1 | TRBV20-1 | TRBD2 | TGCAGTGCTACCCCGGGACTAGCGGACAATGAGCAGTTCTTC | CSATPGLADNEQFF
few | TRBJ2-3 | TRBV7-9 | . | TGTGCCAGCAGCTTCACATGGGGCGGTAGCGAAAGCACAGATACGCAGTATTTT | CASSFTWGGSESTDTQYF
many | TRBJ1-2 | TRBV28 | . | TGTGCCAGCAGTTTCGGGACAAGTCTATTGAGCTACACCTTC | CASSFGTSLLSYTF